The rows below give T cell receptor beta chains drawn from one sample of a study of cytomegalovirus exposure and HLA in healthy donors. Sequencing used immunoSEQ multiplex PCR; TCRdb keeps in-frame clones, though not all of them. The table lists roughly 100,000 clones, 70% to 75% of them singletons. The sequenced material came from PBMCs. These receptors all stem from a man in his forties or fifties in good health and CMV-seronegative. Both conserved end residues are part of each CDR3. A D gene is named only where the DNA matches it firmly. Not all rows give a size; the values are once, few, many and, for expanded clones, a class.

v_call	clone_size	d_call	j_call	cdr3_nt	cdr3_aa
TRBV27	-	-	TRBJ2-7	TGTGCCAGCATTGGGTCTCCCCCAAGGGGCGAGCAGTACTTC	CASIGSPPRGEQYF
TRBV7-9	-	TRBD1	TRBJ1-4	TGTGCCAGCAGCCTATACAGGGGGGGAATTAATGAAAAACTGTTTTTT	CASSLYRGGINEKLFF
TRBV13	-	TRBD1	TRBJ2-7	TGTGCCAGCAGCTCGTCGACAGGGCTTCGGGAGCAGTACTTC	CASSSSTGLREQYF
TRBV19	-	-	TRBJ1-2	TGTGCCAGTAGTAACAGGGATCGAACTTATGGCTACACCTTC	CASSNRDRTYGYTF
TRBV28	-	TRBD1	TRBJ1-4	TGTGCCAGCAGTCCGCCGGGACAGGGGGTATCTAATGAAAAACTGTTTTTT	CASSPPGQGVSNEKLFF
TRBV6-1	-	TRBD1	TRBJ2-5	TGTGCCAGCAGTGAAAACAGGGGTGGGGAGACCCAGTACTTC	CASSENRGGETQYF
TRBV5-1	-	TRBD2	TRBJ2-1	TGCGCCAGCAGCTTGGGCCAGACTAGCGGGGGAGACAATGAGCAGTTCTTC	CASSLGQTSGGDNEQFF
TRBV28	many	-	TRBJ2-7	TGTGCCAGCAGTTATCAAAACTACGAGCAGTACTTC	CASSYQNYEQYF
TRBV2	few	TRBD1	TRBJ1-1	TGTGCCAGCACCCTGATGACGACAGGGGCCTTGAACACTGAAGCTTTCTTT	CASTLMTTGALNTEAFF
TRBV7-2	-	TRBD1	TRBJ2-7	TGTGCCAGCAGCCAAAGACAGGGGGATTCCTACGAGCAGTACTTC	CASSQRQGDSYEQYF